The 21 T cell receptor beta chains reported below all come from one sample, sequenced in a study of post-analysis software for immune sequencing data. Findings and caveats of the study: There were about five TRBV segments more frequent in patients than controls, and TRBV5-6, TRBV5-1 and TRBV20-1 were among them.

These receptors are not linked to any known antigen. TCR beta libraries were prepared from cDNA with unique molecular identifiers. TCRdb called the PCR reads again in MiXCR, with one record for every CDR3 protein. The sample contains about 460,000 distinct CDR3 sequences, less than 45% of which appear only once. The source material was blood. These receptors came from a girl between 10 and 17 years old with multiple sclerosis.

This chain connects TRBV4-2 to TRBJ2-5; maybe TRBD1 (5 bases). This CDR3 has 15 amino acids. CDR1 is LGHNA, CDR2 YNFKEQ, per germline. The V end lost 1 base, the J end lost 0 bases, and 9 bases lay between the germline ends. The CDR3 is CASSQAPGYQETQYF. The CDR3 DNA follows: TGTGCCAGCAGCCAAGCCCCAGGGTACCAAGAGACCCAGTACTTC.

V and J are TRBV27 and TRBJ2-1, with no clear D. This CDR3 is built from 12 residues. V gave up 4 bases and J gave up 8 bases, with 9 bases separating them. Germline V gene data show CDR1 as MNHEY and CDR2 as SMNVEV (reference sequence). CDR3 DNA sequence: TGTGCCAGCAGTTCGGAGTCCGATGAGCAGTTCTTC. This sequence encodes CASSSESDEQFF.

V gene TRBV5-1 combines with J gene TRBJ2-5; no definite D call. The length of the CDR3 is 15 residues. The V and J ends lost 0 bases and 3 bases respectively, with 12 bases between them. Germline V lookup: CDR1 SGHRS, CDR2 YFSETQ. The CDR3 sequence is CASSLVLSPEETQYF. CDR3 in DNA: TGCGCCAGCAGCTTGGTCCTCAGCCCGGAAGAGACCCAGTACTTC.

This clonotype appeared a single time. This chain links TRBV7-2 with TRBJ1-2; D unresolved. With 5 bases removed from V and 0 bases from J, the gap between germline ends came to 16 bases. The CDR3 is made up of 16 amino acids. Germline V gene data show CDR1 as SGHTA and CDR2 as FQGNSA. Written as DNA, the CDR3 is TGTGCCAGCAGCATATGGACGGAAATGGCTAACTATGGCTACACCTTC. Translated: CASSIWTEMANYGYTF.

The table lists this clonotype with a few counts. The chain is built from TRBV28 and TRBJ2-1; 11 bases match TRBD1. The CDR3 spans 18 residues. J gave up 3 bases and V 5 bases, and 12 bases lay outside the gene matches. Germline CDR1 MDHEN, CDR2 SYDVKM. This CDR3 reads CASSPSDRGLSHYNEQFF. The CDR3 nucleotides are TGTGCCAGCAGTCCCTCGGACAGGGGGCTTTCCCACTACAATGAGCAGTTCTTC.

The genes are TRBV12-3 or TRBV12-4 and TRBJ2-5; possible D gene TRBD1, 6 bases. The CDR3 runs to 15 residues. The V and J ends lost 0 bases and 10 bases respectively, with 18 bases between them. Here the CDR3 DNA reads TGTGCCAGCAGTTTAGCCCTCGGGACACCGATAGGCCAGTACTTC. This gives the protein CASSLALGTPIGQYF.

The chain joins TRBV20-1 to TRBJ1-2, with D unresolved. The V gene lost 0 bases and the J gene lost 3 bases, with 14 bases spanning the gap. This CDR3 is built from 15 residues. The germline CDR1 and CDR2 sequences are DFQATT and SNEGSKA (reference sequence). DNA for the CDR3: TGCAGTGCTAGAGATTGGTCGCAGATTGACTATGGCTACACCTTC. It is translated as CSARDWSQIDYGYTF.

This clonotype occurred a few times. CDR3 in DNA: TGTGCCAGCACTCGGACAGTTTCCTACGAGCAGTACTTC. It is translated as CASTRTVSYEQYF. The chain combines TRBV28 with TRBJ2-7; TRBD1 might be the D (6 bases). Trimming removed 7 bases from V and 1 base from J, with 11 bases in between. Germline values: CDR1 MDHEN, CDR2 SYDVKM. This CDR3 region has 13 residues.

For the CDR3, the DNA is TGTGCCAGCAACCCTACCATCACAGATACGCAGTATTTT. Its translation: CASNPTITDTQYF. The V and J genes are TRBV7-2 and TRBJ2-3, with no clear D. CDR3 length: 13 residues. Trimming took 7 bases from V and 2 from J, leaving 10 bases between them. In germline, CDR1 is SGHTA, CDR2 FQGNSA.

Only a few counts were recorded for this clonotype. The chain carries TRBV29-1 and TRBJ2-1, with TRBD2 matching 11 bases. Germline values: CDR1 SQVTM, CDR2 ANQGSEA. Trimming at V came to 2 bases and at J to 0 bases, leaving 3 bases not matched to a gene. The CDR3 runs to 16 residues. The CDR3 nucleotides are TGCAGCGTTGAATCTAGCGGGAGGAGCTCCTACAATGAGCAGTTCTTC. Its protein product is CSVESSGRSSYNEQFF.

This clonotype was picked up a small number of times. This chain links TRBV13 with TRBJ2-7; TRBD2 matches at 11 bases. The V gene's germline CDR1 is PRHDT and CDR2 FYEKMQ (reference sequence). The CDR3 loop spans 15 amino acids. With V trimmed by 6 bases and J by 5 bases, 9 bases remained unmatched. DNA for the CDR3: TGTGCCAGCAGATACGGGACTAGCGGCGGGGACGAGCAGTACTTC. Its protein product is CASRYGTSGGDEQYF.

This clonotype was recorded a few times. V gene TRBV4-1 combines with J gene TRBJ2-5, with TRBD1 identical over 9 bases. This CDR3 has 14 amino acids. Germline V lookup: CDR1 MGHRA, CDR2 YSYEKL. V was pared by 2 bases and J by 5 bases, with 3 bases of the junction left unmatched. CDR3 sequence (DNA): TGCGCCAGCAGCCAACGACAGGGGGGGGAGACCCAGTACTTC. Its protein product is CASSQRQGGETQYF.

The J gene is TRBJ2-7, the V gene TRBV27, with 11 bases that match TRBD1. V lost 8 bases, J lost 3 bases, and 3 bases stayed unmatched. CDR3 length: 13 residues. Per the germline V gene, CDR1 is MNHEY and CDR2 is SMNVEV (reference sequence). CDR3 region: CASGDRGIYEQYF. Here the CDR3 DNA reads TGTGCCAGCGGGGACAGGGGGATCTACGAGCAGTACTTC.

V usage is TRBV6-1 and J usage is TRBJ1-2, with D hard to call. V lost 3 bases and J 3 bases, leaving 14 bases between the germline ends. CDR1 and CDR2 from the germline V gene are MNHNS and SASEGT. This CDR3 has 15 residues. For the CDR3, the DNA is TGTGCCAGCAGTGAGACGATGGACGTTCACTATGGCTACACCTTC. Translated: CASSETMDVHYGYTF.

This clonotype came up a few times. V usage is TRBV20-1 and J usage is TRBJ1-2, with D uncertain. This CDR3 comprises 13 residues. The V gene lost 0 bases and the J gene lost 0 bases, with 5 bases spanning the gap. From germline, CDR1 is DFQATT and CDR2 SNEGSKA (reference sequence). CDR3 coding DNA: TGCAGTGCTAGAGAGGGGACTAACTATGGCTACACCTTC. It translates to CSAREGTNYGYTF.

This clonotype was counted a single time. This chain connects TRBV19 to TRBJ2-7; D is ambiguous. Germline V lookup: CDR1 LNHDA, CDR2 SQIVND (reference sequence). The CDR3 has 12 amino acids. V lost 3 bases and J lost 3, with 6 bases in between. CDR3 DNA: TGTGCCAGTAGTATTTTGGGCTACGAGCAGTACTTC. Translating it yields CASSILGYEQYF.

V gene TRBV30 combines with J gene TRBJ2-7, with D unclear. V was shortened by 8 bases and J by 1 base, with 15 bases between the two germline ends. The CDR3 totals 13 residues. The germline gives CDR1 GTSNPN, CDR2 SVGIG (reference sequence). The DNA of the CDR3 is TGTGCCGGAGCCCCAGATGCGTCCTACGAGCAGTACTTC. Its translation: CAGAPDASYEQYF.

This clonotype showed up just a few times. The chain employs TRBV9 and TRBJ1-1; 7 positions agree with TRBD1. CDR1 SGDLS and CDR2 YYNGEE come from the germline V gene. Trimming removed 3 bases from V and 3 bases from J; junction bases left unmatched: 5. This CDR3 region has 14 residues. Here the CDR3 reads CASSADREDTEAFF. The CDR3 region has the DNA TGTGCCAGCAGCGCAGACAGGGAAGACACTGAAGCTTTCTTT. Drawing the rest from reference TRBV9 and TRBJ1-1, the complete variable domain is DSGVTQTPKHLITATGQRVTLRCSPRSGDLSVYWYQQSLDQGLQFLIQYYNGEERAKGNILERFSAQQFPDLHSELNLSSLELGDSALYFCASSADREDTEAFFGQGTRLTVV.

CDR3 DNA: TGCGCCAGCAGCTTGGACAGGGTTAACTATGGCTACACCTTC. Encoded protein: CASSLDRVNYGYTF. This chain uses TRBV5-1 with TRBJ1-2; a possible D gene is TRBD1 (6 bases). Trimming pared 0 bases from V and 1 base from J, leaving 7 bases between. This CDR3 has 14 residues. The germline gives CDR1 SGHRS, CDR2 YFSETQ.

This clonotype has just a few counts. The J gene is TRBJ2-1, the V gene TRBV5-1, with TRBD1 matching over 7 bases. There are 14 residues in the CDR3. The J segment lost 2 bases and the V segment lost 5 bases, leaving 4 bases of the junction unmatched. CDR1 and CDR2 (germline): SGHRS, YFSETQ. The CDR3 spells CASRTGQTYNEQFF. The CDR3 DNA follows: TGCGCCAGCAGGACGGGACAGACCTACAATGAGCAGTTCTTC.

This clonotype was counted a single time. The chain has TRBV20-1 and TRBJ2-1; 10 bases are shared with TRBD2. Gene TRBJ2-7 matches the end of the DNA better, so the J call may be wrong. CDR3 length: 17 amino acids. Germline V gives CDR1 DFQATT, CDR2 SNEGSKA (reference sequence). The CDR3 loop is CSAIVTSGPHHTYEQYF. The CDR3 DNA reads as TGCAGTGCTATTGTGACTAGCGGGCCTCACCACACCTACGAGCAGTACTTC.